These T cell receptor beta chains were read from a single sample in a study of blood T cell repertoires in COVID-19. TCRdb keeps only in-frame clones here, not all; method: immunoSEQ multiplex PCR. The table lists some 240,000 clones, around three quarters of them singletons. The sequenced sample was peripheral blood. These receptors came from a woman aged 65 to 85 with acute or convalescent COVID-19. Both conserved end residues are part of each CDR3. D genes are given only for firm matches. Clone size appears in some rows only: once, few, many, or a class for an expanded clone.

abundance,d_gene,j_gene,len,v_gene,CDR3nt,CDR3aa
NA,TRBD2,TRBJ2-5,16,TRBV7-2,TGTGCCAGCAGCTACAGAGCGGGGGAAGGGGCCAAGACCCAGTACTTC,CASSYRAGEGAKTQYF
NA,NA,TRBJ2-3,15,TRBV21-1,TGTGCCAGCAGCAAAGCGCCTGCGCTGGCAGATACGCAGTATTTT,CASSKAPALADTQYF
NA,TRBD1,TRBJ2-2,14,TRBV6-5,TGTGCCAGCATGCGACAGGGCGGCACCGGGGAGCTGTTTTTT,CASMRQGGTGELFF
NA,NA,TRBJ1-2,12,TRBV2,TGTGCCAGCAGTGAGGGACTCTATGGCTACACCTTC,CASSEGLYGYTF
NA,NA,TRBJ2-4,14,TRBV5-1,TGCGCCAGCAGCCCTCGGGTAGCCAAAAACATTCAGTACTTC,CASSPRVAKNIQYF
few,NA,TRBJ1-1,14,TRBV6-5,TGTGCCAGCAGTTACTCGATGGGAGGGGCTGAAGCTTTCTTT,CASSYSMGGAEAFF
NA,TRBD1,TRBJ2-1,16,TRBV3-1/TRBV3-2,TGTGCCAGCAGCCTCCGACAGGGTGTAAGTGACAATGAGCAGTTCTTC,CASSLRQGVSDNEQFF
NA,TRBD2,TRBJ2-1,16,TRBV5-8,TGTGCCAGCAGCTTCTCTAGCGGAAGCTCCTACAATGAGCAGTTCTTC,CASSFSSGSSYNEQFF
NA,NA,TRBJ2-5,14,TRBV11-1,TGTGCCAGCAGCTTATCCACAGGGTCAGAGACCCAGTACTTC,CASSLSTGSETQYF
NA,TRBD2,TRBJ2-3,14,TRBV6-5,TGTGCCAGCAGAACGGGGGGGCTGGCAGATACGCAGTATTTT,CASRTGGLADTQYF
NA,NA,TRBJ2-5,14,TRBV21-1,TGTGCCAGCATCCCGGGACAGGGGGGTGAGACCCAGTACTTC,CASIPGQGGETQYF
NA,NA,TRBJ2-3,16,TRBV3-1/TRBV3-2,TGTGCCAGCTCGCCCCTCGCCTCTTGGGGCCCAGATACGCAGTATTTT,CASSPLASWGPDTQYF
once,NA,TRBJ1-6,14,TRBV5-1,TGCGCCAGCAGCTTGAATCCAGGAAATTCACCCCTCCACTTT,CASSLNPGNSPLHF
NA,NA,TRBJ2-5,13,TRBV6-5,TGTGCCAGCAGTTACTCGAACTCGGGGGTTGTGTACTTC,CASSYSNSGVVYF
NA,TRBD1,TRBJ1-5,14,TRBV3-1/TRBV3-2,TGTGCCAGCAGCCGGGACAGGGAAGGTCAGCCCCAGCATTTT,CASSRDREGQPQHF
NA,NA,TRBJ1-2,16,TRBV4-2,TGTGCCAGCAGCCAAGAGGTTAGGGCGGAGGACCATGGCTACACCTTC,CASSQEVRAEDHGYTF
NA,TRBD2,TRBJ2-5,15,TRBV3-1/TRBV3-2,TGTGCCAGCAGCCAAGGGCTCGGGGGGTTTGAGACCCAGTACTTC,CASSQGLGGFETQYF
NA,TRBD2,TRBJ2-5,15,TRBV7-3,TGTGCCAGCAGTCTCAGCGGGGGAGCTCAAGAGACCCAGTACTTC,CASSLSGGAQETQYF
NA,NA,TRBJ2-1,14,TRBV24-1,TGTGCCACCAGTGATTATAACTCCTACAATGAGCAGTTCTTC,CATSDYNSYNEQFF
NA,TRBD1,TRBJ1-2,15,TRBV19,TGTGCCAGTAGTATAAGGACAGGGAGTAAGTTCGGCTACACCTTC,CASSIRTGSKFGYTF
NA,TRBD1,TRBJ1-2,14,TRBV27,TGTGCCAGCAGTTCCCTGACAGGGGAGCAGGGCTACACCTTC,CASSSLTGEQGYTF
NA,TRBD1,TRBJ2-1,15,TRBV5-5,TGTGCCAGCAGTCCAACAGGGGACTCCTACAATGAGCAGTTCTTC,CASSPTGDSYNEQFF
NA,NA,TRBJ1-6,13,TRBV10-3,TGTGCCATCAGTGAGCAGTTCGAGGCACCCCTCCACTTT,CAISEQFEAPLHF
once,NA,TRBJ1-4,15,TRBV6-5,TGTGCCAGCAGTTCTCTCGGGGCAACTAATGAAAAACTGTTTTTT,CASSSLGATNEKLFF